The 23 T cell receptor beta chains below were found in one sample sequenced in a study of T cell responses to AZD1222 COVID-19 vaccine. The protocol was immunoSEQ multiplex PCR, while the TCRdb copy is restricted to in-frame clones and leaves out a portion. The table lists 120,000 or so clones, roughly 88% of them singletons. The sequencing used peripheral blood, collected on day 0 of MenACWY control vaccination. These receptors were obtained from an adult in good health.

This sequence joins TRBV15 and TRBJ2-7, with 8 nucleotides matching TRBD1. CDR1 is LNHNV and CDR2 is YYDKDF in the germline V gene (reference sequence). The CDR3 consists of 15 residues. V was clipped by 0 bases and J by 7 bases; unmatched bases: 8. CDR3 in DNA: TGTGCCACCAGCAGAGATCTACAGGGGGAGCAAGAGCAGTACTTC. This sequence encodes CATSRDLQGEQEQYF.

The genes are TRBV11-2 and TRBJ2-7, with D tentatively TRBD1 (5 bases). Germline V lookup: CDR1 SGHAT, CDR2 FQNNGV. Trimming pared 1 base from V and 5 bases from J, leaving 12 bases between. The CDR3 is made up of 14 amino acids. CDR3 in DNA: TGTGCCAGCAGCTTAGGACCAGGGAAGAACGAGCAGTACTTC. This encodes CASSLGPGKNEQYF.

The gene calls are TRBV19 and TRBJ2-7; 9 bases are shared with TRBD1. The germline CDR1 and CDR2 sequences are LNHDA and SQIVND (reference sequence). There are 16 residues in the CDR3. V lost 5 bases and J lost 1; bases outside the gene matches: 9. In DNA, the CDR3 is TGTGCCAGTAGTCCGTGGACAGGGGCCCTTTCCTACGAGCAGTACTTC. Its protein is CASSPWTGALSYEQYF.

This clone was seen a single time. J is TRBJ2-3 and V is TRBV7-3, with 9 bases aligning to TRBD2. Germline V gene sequence: CDR1 SGHTA, CDR2 FQGTGA. J was trimmed by 4 bases and V by 3 bases; bases with no gene match: 5. This CDR3 comprises 15 residues. In DNA form, the CDR3 reads TGTGCCAGCAGCTTGAGGCTAGCGGGATCAGATACGCAGTATTTT. It specifies CASSLRLAGSDTQYF.

V and J are TRBV7-9 and TRBJ2-3; D uncertain. CDR3 size: 15 residues. The V end lost 2 bases, the J end lost 1 base, and 10 bases lay between the germline ends. Germline V gene lookup returns CDR1 SEHNR and CDR2 FQNEAQ (reference sequence). The CDR3 DNA is TGTGCCAGCAGCTTACTAGGACCAGGCACAGATACGCAGTATTTT. As protein: CASSLLGPGTDTQYF.

The J gene is TRBJ2-6, the V gene TRBV7-3; tentative D call: TRBD1 (5 bases). CDR1 SGHTA and CDR2 FQGTGA come from the germline V gene. This CDR3 is 16 amino acids long. V lost 5 bases and J 4 bases, leaving 15 bases between the germline ends. CDR3 bases: TGTGCCAGCAGCCCTTATTCAGGGTCCGGGGCCAACGTCCTGACTTTC. It is translated as CASSPYSGSGANVLTF.

The chain couples TRBV5-4 to TRBJ2-3; weak D call: TRBD2 (6 bases). Trimming took off 4 bases at V and 0 bases at J, with 18 bases between the two ends. The germline CDR1 and CDR2 sequences are SGHNT and YYREEE (reference sequence). The CDR3 is 17 residues long. The CDR3 coding sequence is TGTGCCAGCAGCACATCCGCGGGACTCCCTAGCACAGATACGCAGTATTTT. Protein product: CASSTSAGLPSTDTQYF.

The rearrangement uses TRBV6-1 and TRBJ1-1; possible D gene TRBD1, 6 bases. Germline-derived CDR1 and CDR2 are MNHNS and SASEGT. Trimming took off 2 bases at V and 0 bases at J, with 13 bases between the two ends. CDR3 size: 16 residues. The CDR3 nucleotides are TGTGCCAGCAGTGAAACCTGGACAGCCTTGAACACTGAAGCTTTCTTT. Translated: CASSETWTALNTEAFF.

This clone was picked up one time. The rearrangement links TRBV5-4 to TRBJ2-5, with 7 bases matching TRBD1. The CDR3 is 14 amino acids. From germline, CDR1 is SGHNT and CDR2 YYREEE (reference sequence). After removal of 4 bases from V and 4 bases from J, the junction contained 7 bases not matched to a gene. The CDR3 bases are TGTGCCAGCAGCAAACAGGGGTTAGGAGAGACCCAGTACTTC. It translates to CASSKQGLGETQYF. Full variable domain (remainder filled in from reference TRBV5-4 and TRBJ2-5): ETGVTQSPTHLIKTRGQQVTLRCSSQSGHNTVSWYQQALGQGPQFIFQYYREEENGRGNFPPRFSGLQFPNYSSELNVNALELDDSALYLCASSKQGLGETQYFGPGTRLLVL.

This clone came up once. The J gene is TRBJ2-1, the V gene TRBV5-1, with D tentatively TRBD1 or TRBD2 (5 bases each). This CDR3 spans 14 amino acids. Trimming left V 5 bases short and J 8 bases short, with 17 bases between. CDR1 is SGHRS and CDR2 is YFSETQ in the germline V gene. This CDR3 reads CASRPPAGAHEQFF. The CDR3 DNA reads TGCGCCAGCAGACCCCCCGCCGGGGCCCATGAGCAGTTCTTC.

The chain combines TRBV7-3 with TRBJ2-1; the D is unclear. V was clipped by 3 bases and J by 12 bases, with 15 bases between them. The CDR3 totals 13 residues. Germline CDR1 and CDR2: SGHTA and FQGTGA. This CDR3 reads CASSFNTGGPQFF. The DNA for the CDR3 is TGTGCCAGCAGCTTCAATACCGGTGGCCCGCAGTTCTTC.

This clone has just one count. Mismatch with germline at one junction end may stem from a read error. The chain uses TRBV11-2 and TRBJ2-3; D not resolved. The CDR3 sequence is 12 residues long. CDR1 and CDR2 from the germline V gene are SGHAT and FQNNGV. CDR3 sequence: CASVGPGDTQYF. DNA of the CDR3: TGCGCCAGCGTAGGCCCGGGAGATACGCAGTATTTT.

This clone is a singleton in its sample. This chain joins TRBV4-2 and TRBJ2-2, with 8 bases lining up with TRBD2. The CDR3 runs to 15 residues. Germline CDR1 is LGHNA and CDR2 is YNFKEQ. Losses at the gene ends were 1 base for V and 4 bases for J; bases not matched to a gene: 2. The CDR3 region has the DNA TGTGCCAGCAGCCAAGCAGCGGGGGTCACCGGGGAGCTGTTTTTT. Residues: CASSQAAGVTGELFF.

Written as DNA, the CDR3 is TGTGCCAGCAGTACTAGTAATGAGCAGTTCTTC. This encodes CASSTSNEQFF. The genes are TRBV7-8 and TRBJ2-1; D might be TRBD2 (5 bases). Between the trimmed V and J ends, which lost 6 bases and 7 bases, there was a span of 7 bases. Germline CDR1 is SGHVS and CDR2 is FQNEAQ. The CDR3 contains 11 residues.

The chain carries TRBV28 and TRBJ2-7; TRBD1 matches 7 bases. Trimming took 2 bases from V and 10 from J; bases not matched to a gene: 8. The CDR3 runs 13 residues. The V gene's germline CDR1 is MDHEN and CDR2 SYDVKM. CDR3 nucleotides: TGTGCCAGCAGTTTAAACAGGGGTTGGCAACAGTACGTC. Protein sequence: CASSLNRGWQQYV.

The CDR3 bases are TGTGCCAGCACCCCGGACAGGGTGATTGATCAGCCCCAGCATTTT. Protein sequence: CASTPDRVIDQPQHF. This chain joins TRBV2 and TRBJ1-5; 8 bases match TRBD1. CDR1 SNHLY and CDR2 FYNNEI come from the germline V gene. V dropped 7 bases and J dropped 5; count of bases not matched to a gene: 10. This CDR3 comprises 15 residues.

V is TRBV19 and J is TRBJ2-5; D gene ambiguous. The V end was cut by 0 bases, the J end by 2 bases, with 13 bases between. Germline assignment: CDR1 LNHDA and CDR2 SQIVND (reference sequence). The CDR3 loop spans 16 amino acids. CDR3 in amino acids: CASSIDGHGPQETQYF. The CDR3 DNA reads TGTGCCAGTAGTATAGATGGGCACGGCCCTCAAGAGACCCAGTACTTC.

The J gene is TRBJ1-5, the V gene TRBV7-9; 8 nucleotides match TRBD1. Trimming cost V 5 bases and J 1 base; bases outside gene matches: 1. The germline V gene has CDR1 SEHNR and CDR2 FQNEAQ (reference sequence). The CDR3 runs to 14 residues. The CDR3 spells CASSRDRSNQPQHF. The CDR3 DNA sequence: TGTGCCAGCAGCCGGGACAGGAGCAATCAGCCCCAGCATTTT.

A word on this clone: A junction boundary mismatches the germline segment, possibly from a read error. The chain combines TRBV2 with TRBJ1-5; 7 nucleotides match TRBD1. The CDR3 has 21 residues. Germline lookup yields CDR1 SNHLY and CDR2 FYNNEI. The DNA of the CDR3 is TGTGCCAGCAGCGAAGGAATTGCGGGCAGGGGGACACCCCATAGCAATCAGCCCCAGCATTTT. Translating it yields CASSEGIAGRGTPHSNQPQHF.

This chain uses TRBV5-1 with TRBJ2-5; D not resolved. Germline V lookup: CDR1 SGHRS, CDR2 YFSETQ. The CDR3 spans 11 residues. Trimming cost V 0 bases and J 5 bases, with 2 bases left between them. CDR3 DNA: TGCGCCAGCAGCTTGGATGAGACCCAGTACTTC. Its translation: CASSLDETQYF.

The chain employs TRBV23-1 and TRBJ2-4; 7 bases are a match to TRBD2. TRBV23-1 is an ORF for which the function is uncertain. The J segment lost 0 bases and the V segment lost 2 bases, leaving 7 bases of the junction unmatched. The length of the CDR3 is 17 residues. The DNA of the CDR3 is TGCGCCAGCAGTCAAAAGCGGGGAACACTAGCCAAAAACATTCAGTACTTC. Encoded protein: CASSQKRGTLAKNIQYF.

This clone was counted a single time. The gene calls are TRBV3-1 (or the pseudogene TRBV3-2) and TRBJ2-3; D perhaps matches TRBD2 (7 bases). Germline CDR1 LGHDT, CDR2 YNNKEL (reference sequence). Between the trimmed V and J ends, which lost 0 bases and 2 bases, there was a span of 15 bases. The CDR3 totals 17 residues. CDR3 sequence reads: CASSQDSGGGHTDTQYF. In DNA form, the CDR3 reads TGTGCCAGCAGCCAAGATTCAGGCGGGGGCCACACAGATACGCAGTATTTT.

The CDR3, as DNA: TGTGCCAGCAGCCGCCCAGCGGGGGGGCCCGGGGAGCTGTTTTTT. Protein: CASSRPAGGPGELFF. The V call is TRBV6-5, the J call TRBJ2-2; 10 bases line up with TRBD2. V lost 6 bases, J lost 6 bases, and 7 bases stayed unmatched. There are 15 residues in the CDR3. Per germline, CDR1 MNHEY and CDR2 SVGAGI.